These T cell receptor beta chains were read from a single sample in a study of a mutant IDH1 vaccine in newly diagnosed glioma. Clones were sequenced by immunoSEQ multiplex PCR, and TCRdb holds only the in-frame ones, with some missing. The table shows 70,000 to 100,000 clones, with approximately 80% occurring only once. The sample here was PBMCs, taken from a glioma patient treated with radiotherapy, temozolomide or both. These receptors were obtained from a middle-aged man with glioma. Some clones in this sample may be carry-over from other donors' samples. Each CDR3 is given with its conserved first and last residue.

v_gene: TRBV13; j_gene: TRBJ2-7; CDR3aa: CASSFRRQGEQYF
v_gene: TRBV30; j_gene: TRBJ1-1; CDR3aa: CAYTTGYTEAFF
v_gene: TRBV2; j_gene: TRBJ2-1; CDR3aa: CASSEVGDEQFF
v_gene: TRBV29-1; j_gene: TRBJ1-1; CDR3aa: CSVEDGTSGSTEAFF
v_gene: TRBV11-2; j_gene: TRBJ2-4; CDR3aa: CASSSGIGGIQYF
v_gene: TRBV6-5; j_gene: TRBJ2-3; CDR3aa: CASSSARRDSDTQYF
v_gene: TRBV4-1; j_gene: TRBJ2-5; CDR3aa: CASSPGLAGDPRETQYF
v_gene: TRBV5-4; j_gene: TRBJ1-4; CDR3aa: CASSSDRAIGKLFF
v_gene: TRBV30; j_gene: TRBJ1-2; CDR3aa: CAWMGMGQGKNYGYTF
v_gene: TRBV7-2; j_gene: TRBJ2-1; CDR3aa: CASSPAGRVSQFF
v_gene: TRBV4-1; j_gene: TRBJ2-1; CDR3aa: CASSQDRGSLVHEQFF
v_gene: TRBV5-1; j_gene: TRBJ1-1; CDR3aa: CASSFSTNTEAFF
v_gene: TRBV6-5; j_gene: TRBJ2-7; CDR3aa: CASSPTWDRSYEQYF
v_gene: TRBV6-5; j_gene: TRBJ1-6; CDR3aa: CASSYMGQPNSPLHF
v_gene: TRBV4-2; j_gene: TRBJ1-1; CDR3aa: CASSQDWGRGFEAFF
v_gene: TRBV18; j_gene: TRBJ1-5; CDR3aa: CASSPGRDQPQHF
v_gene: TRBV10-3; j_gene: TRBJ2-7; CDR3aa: CAISASGQGTYEQYF
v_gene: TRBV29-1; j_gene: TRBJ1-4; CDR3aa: CSVEWGSGGGGEKLFF
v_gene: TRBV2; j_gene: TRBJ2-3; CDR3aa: CASSKGSDTQYF
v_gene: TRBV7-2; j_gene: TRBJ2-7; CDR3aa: CASSLAAGRYEQYF
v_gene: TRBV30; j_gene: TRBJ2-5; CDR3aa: CAWSVGQETQYF
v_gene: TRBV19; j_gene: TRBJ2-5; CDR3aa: CASSVGETQYF
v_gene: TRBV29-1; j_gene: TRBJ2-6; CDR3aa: CSVWDRGVPLGANVLTF
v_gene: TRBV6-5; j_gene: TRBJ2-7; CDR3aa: CASSLVPGQGYEQYF
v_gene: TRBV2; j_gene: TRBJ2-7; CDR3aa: CASRIRDTEQYF
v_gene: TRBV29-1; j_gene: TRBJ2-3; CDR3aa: CSVGTGGTDTQYF
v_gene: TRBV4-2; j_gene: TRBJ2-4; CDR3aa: CASSQRDSSGSLAKNIQYF
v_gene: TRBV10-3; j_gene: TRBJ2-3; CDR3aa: CAISESAGPTDTQYF
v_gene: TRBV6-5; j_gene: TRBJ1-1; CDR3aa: CASSYVENTEAFF
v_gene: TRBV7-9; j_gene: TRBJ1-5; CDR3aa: CASSAGGGNQPQHF
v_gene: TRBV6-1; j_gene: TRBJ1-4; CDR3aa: CASSERVGEKLFF
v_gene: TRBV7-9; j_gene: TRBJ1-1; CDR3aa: CASSLIPGGEAFF
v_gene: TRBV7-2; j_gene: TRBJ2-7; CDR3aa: CASSFGTGDYEQYF
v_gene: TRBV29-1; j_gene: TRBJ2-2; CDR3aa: CSVGAHSRVAGELFF
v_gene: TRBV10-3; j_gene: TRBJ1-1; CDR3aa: CAINPREGTEAFF
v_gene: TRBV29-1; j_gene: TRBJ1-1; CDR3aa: CSVDSGANTEAFF
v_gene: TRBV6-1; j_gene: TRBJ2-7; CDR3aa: CASSEPQGSYEQYF
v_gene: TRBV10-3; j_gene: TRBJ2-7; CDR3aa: CATLSGTRIYEQYF
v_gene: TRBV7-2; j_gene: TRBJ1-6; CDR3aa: CASSRDRGIGSPLHF
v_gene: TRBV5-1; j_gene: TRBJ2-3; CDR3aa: CASSMGQGSTDTQYF
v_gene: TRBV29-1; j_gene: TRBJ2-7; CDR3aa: CSVGGSDAGYEQYF
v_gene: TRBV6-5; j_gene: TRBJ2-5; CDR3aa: CASSYGGGSQETQYF
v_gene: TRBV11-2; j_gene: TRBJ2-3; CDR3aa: CASSQGPRPGYF
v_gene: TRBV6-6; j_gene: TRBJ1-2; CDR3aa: CASSPHDLGAGYTF
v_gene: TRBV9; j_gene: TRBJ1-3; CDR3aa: CASSVASSGYYGNTIYF
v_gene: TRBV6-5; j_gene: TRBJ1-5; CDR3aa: CASSYSGDQPQHF
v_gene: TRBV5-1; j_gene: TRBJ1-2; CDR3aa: CASSVSGGRGYGYTF
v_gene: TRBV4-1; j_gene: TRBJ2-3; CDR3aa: CASSQDGAGDTDTQYF
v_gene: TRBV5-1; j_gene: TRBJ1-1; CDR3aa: CASSSGADTEAFF
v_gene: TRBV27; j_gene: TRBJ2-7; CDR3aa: CASSLSGSYEQYF